This T cell receptor beta chain was observed in a study of blood T cell repertoires in COVID-19. Overall study: Acute-phase and convalescent COVID-19 samples originated in the United States, Italy and Spain.

This clone occurred once. Sequencing was performed with immunoSEQ multiplex PCR; in TCRdb, only in-frame clones are kept and a portion is missing. The sample consists of approximately 210,000 clones, approximately 80% of them appearing once. Germline V gene data show CDR1 as LNHDA and CDR2 as SQIVND (reference sequence). The V end lost 0 bases, the J end lost 2 bases, and 17 bases lay between the germline ends. The CDR3 has 18 amino acids. V gene TRBV19 combines with J gene TRBJ1-3; D unresolved. The specimen sequenced was peripheral blood. This TCR came from a woman aged 80 or over with COVID-19, enrolled during active disease. The CDR3 coding sequence is TGTGCCAGTAGTATAGATCCGAGCAGCGCCCTAACTGGAAACACCATATATTTT. Translating gives CASSIDPSSALTGNTIYF.